A single sample gave rise to the 5 T cell receptor beta chains below, sequenced in a study of blood T cell repertoires in COVID-19. Here immunoSEQ multiplex PCR was the method, and the copy in TCRdb shows in-frame clones only, minus some. The sample has fewer than 150,000 clones, just under 90% seen once. The sequencing sample was made of peripheral blood. The receptors were sampled from a woman between 35 and 50 years old with acute or convalescent COVID-19.

This chain connects TRBV27 to TRBJ1-6; 7 nucleotides align to TRBD1. The V and J ends lost 6 bases and 10 bases, in that order; junction bases with no gene match: 18. CDR1 is MNHEY, CDR2 SMNVEV, per germline (reference sequence). This CDR3 is 17 amino acids long. DNA for the CDR3: TGTGCCAGCAGAAAAGCAGGGGGAGGCGCGGGACGGTCACCCCTCCACTTT. Protein sequence: CASRKAGGGAGRSPLHF.

The DNA of the CDR3 is TGTGCCAGCAGTTCAGGGTCAGATACGCAGTATTTT. Residues: CASSSGSDTQYF. The rearrangement joins TRBV6-5 to TRBJ2-3; a weak D match, TRBD1 (5 bases). Germline CDR1 reads MNHEY; CDR2 reads SVGAGI. The ends were cut back, 4 bases at V and 4 bases at J, with 6 bases in the middle. The CDR3 totals 12 residues.

The rearrangement joins TRBV7-9 to TRBJ1-4; tentatively, D is TRBD1 (6 bases). Trimming stripped 5 bases from V and 3 bases from J, with 19 bases between. The CDR3 consists of 17 residues. Germline CDR1 reads SEHNR; CDR2 reads FQNEAQ (reference sequence). The CDR3 is CASSTGAGVSANEKLFF. The CDR3 DNA is TGTGCCAGCAGCACCGGTGCAGGGGTGTCGGCTAATGAAAAACTGTTTTTT.

This clone was seen just once. V gene TRBV9 combines with J gene TRBJ1-2, with 8 bases matching TRBD1. Germline CDR1 and CDR2: SGDLS and YYNGEE. The CDR3 extends over 13 amino acids. The ends lost 7 bases at V and 8 bases at J; junction bases unmatched: 10. The chain's CDR3 is CASDQGASRGYTF. In DNA form, the CDR3 reads TGTGCCAGCGATCAGGGGGCCTCACGCGGCTACACCTTC.

This chain uses TRBV30 with TRBJ2-7; TRBD1 matches 8 bases. The CDR3 runs to 12 residues. J was trimmed by 3 bases and V by 5 bases; bases with no gene match: 3. Per germline, CDR1 GTSNPN and CDR2 SVGIG (reference sequence). Here the CDR3 reads CAWSGQVYEQYF. The CDR3 region has the DNA TGTGCCTGGTCGGGACAGGTCTACGAGCAGTACTTC. The whole variable domain, filled in from reference TRBV30 and TRBJ2-7, reads SQTIHQWPATLVQPVGSPLSLECTVEGTSNPNLYWYRQAAGRGLQLLFYSVGIGQISSEVPQNLSASRPQDRQFILSSKKLLLSDSGFYLCAWSGQVYEQYFGPGTRLTVT.